A single sample gave rise to the 9 T cell receptor beta chains below, sequenced in a study of T-cell memory formation after mild COVID-19. MiXCR, applied by TCRdb to the 5' RACE reads, yields one record per CDR3 protein. The data hold approximately 450,000 distinct CDR3 sequences, with 15% to 20% observed a single time. The sample was PBMCs or a T cell subset sorted from them (not recorded which). These receptors originate from an adult woman who had mild COVID-19 (a few samples of this study predate the infection). Cell type and time point are not known.

This clonotype has more than one count but fewer than ten. The gene calls are TRBV7-9 and TRBJ2-3; D call uncertain. CDR1 and CDR2 (germline): SEHNR, FQNEAQ (reference sequence). V was pared by 5 bases and J by 3 bases, with 15 bases between. The CDR3 extends over 15 amino acids. The chain's CDR3 is CASSPGWGLTDTQYF. The DNA of the CDR3 is TGTGCCAGCAGCCCGGGTTGGGGTCTAACAGATACGCAGTATTTT.

This clonotype occurred a few times. The chain combines TRBV27 with TRBJ1-6, with D uncertain. CDR3 size: 12 residues. V was shortened by 5 bases and J by 10 bases, with 9 bases between the two germline ends. CDR1 is MNHEY, CDR2 SMNVEV, per germline (reference sequence). The CDR3 spells CASSRPGSPLHF. DNA of the CDR3: TGTGCCAGCAGTCGGCCCGGGTCACCCCTCCACTTT.

This clonotype was counted only a few times. V and J are TRBV19 and TRBJ1-2; TRBD1 matches at 12 bases. Trimming at V came to 6 bases and at J to 7 bases, leaving 9 bases not matched to a gene. This CDR3 comprises 15 residues. The germline V gene has CDR1 LNHDA and CDR2 SQIVND (reference sequence). The CDR3 protein is CASSHPRDRGPGYTF. The CDR3 DNA follows: TGTGCCAGTAGCCACCCCCGGGACAGGGGGCCTGGCTACACCTTC. Drawing the rest from reference TRBV19 and TRBJ1-2, the complete variable domain is DGGITQSPKYLFRKEGQNVTLSCEQNLNHDAMYWYRQDPGQGLRLIYYSQIVNDFQKGDIAEGYSVSREKKESFPLTVTSAQKNPTAFYLCASSHPRDRGPGYTFGSGTRLTVV.

The rearrangement joins TRBV5-1 to TRBJ2-1, with 7 nucleotides matching TRBD2. Germline lookup yields CDR1 SGHRS and CDR2 YFSETQ. CDR3 length: 18 residues. The ends lost 0 bases at V and 0 bases at J; junction bases unmatched: 9. DNA for the CDR3: TGCGCCAGCAGCTTGGCCGGTAGCGGGCGCTCCTCCTACAATGAGCAGTTCTTC. Encoded protein: CASSLAGSGRSSYNEQFF.

The J gene is TRBJ1-2, the V gene TRBV10-3, with D possibly matching TRBD1 (5 bases). Trimming pared 2 bases from V and 5 bases from J, leaving 9 bases between. Germline V lookup: CDR1 ENHRY, CDR2 SYGVKD. The CDR3 spans 13 residues. CDR3 nucleotides: TGTGCCATCAGTGAGGGGGGTCCTTATGGCTACACCTTC. Its protein product is CAISEGGPYGYTF.

The CDR3, as DNA: TGCAGTGCTAGAGATCCGATCAGGGGGCTTGAAAAACTGTTTTTT. This translates into CSARDPIRGLEKLFF. This chain connects TRBV20-1 to TRBJ1-4; 8 bases align to TRBD1. Germline V gene lookup returns CDR1 DFQATT and CDR2 SNEGSKA (reference sequence). V dropped 0 bases and J dropped 7; count of bases not matched to a gene: 7. The CDR3 has 15 amino acids.

This clonotype was seen a few times. The chain combines TRBV5-5 with TRBJ2-1; tentative D call: TRBD2 (6 bases). Trimming removed 2 bases from V and 4 bases from J, with 16 bases in between. Germline V gene sequence: CDR1 SGHKS, CDR2 YYEKEE (reference sequence). CDR3 length: 16 residues. For the CDR3, the DNA is TGTGCCAGCAGCTTAACTTCGACTAGAGGATACAATGAGCAGTTCTTC. This sequence encodes CASSLTSTRGYNEQFF.

The chain is built from TRBV4-1 and TRBJ1-4; D unclear. CDR3 length: 15 residues. V was shortened by 1 base and J by 5 bases, with 11 bases between the two germline ends. The germline V gene has CDR1 MGHRA and CDR2 YSYEKL. The CDR3 protein is CASSQGLGPNEKLFF. In nucleotides, the CDR3 is TGCGCCAGCAGCCAAGGCCTAGGGCCAAATGAAAAACTGTTTTTT.

This clonotype was observed a handful of times. The gene calls are TRBV12-3 or TRBV12-4 and TRBJ1-1; D is undetermined. Between the trimmed V and J ends, which lost 1 base and 8 bases, there was a span of 8 bases. The CDR3 consists of 12 residues. The CDR3 here is CASSLVVGEAFF. The CDR3 coding sequence is TGTGCCAGCAGTTTAGTGGTCGGAGAAGCTTTCTTT.